This TCR beta chain originates from a study of shared clonotypes between healthy human individuals. Concerning this clone itself: The target antigen is unknown. Other DNA sequences in the same sample also yield this CDR3.

General observations from the study: Memory subsets generally showed smaller estimated richness than naive subsets did. Only blood was sampled, and tissue TCR repertoires likely differ from blood ones. Having only a few donors restricted how much genetic and exposure-history diversity was captured.

Some clones are missing from TCRdb's copy, which holds only in-frame ones; the method was immunoSEQ multiplex PCR. The table records 2,500,000 or so clones, about nine tenths of them present only once. From germline, CDR1 is SGHRS and CDR2 YFSETQ. The CDR3 contains 14 residues. V lost 4 bases, J lost 2 bases, and 2 bases stayed unmatched. Sequenced: naive CD4+ T cells from PBMCs. Documented subset: CD45RA+ positively selected. V and J are TRBV5-1 and TRBJ2-7, with 11 bases lining up with TRBD1. This TCR was sampled from a man between 18 and 35 years old in good health. Some clones in this sample may be carry-over from other donors' samples. Here the CDR3 reads CASSGTGGAYEQYF. The CDR3 region has the DNA TGCGCCAGCAGCGGGACAGGGGGGGCCTACGAGCAGTACTTC.